The rows below give T cell receptor beta chains drawn from one sample of a study of shared clonotypes between healthy human individuals. Some clones are missing from TCRdb's copy, which holds only in-frame ones; the method was immunoSEQ multiplex PCR. The sample includes fewer than 850,000 clones, about 96% of them seen just once. Sequencing was done on a sample of naive CD8+ T cells sorted from blood. The receptors were sampled from a man aged 25 to 45 in good health. Both conserved end residues are part of each CDR3. D genes are given only for firm matches. Clone size is stated in some rows and not others, as once, few, many or a class when expanded.

- | TRBJ2-7 | - | TRBV20-1 | CSPLKGYEQYF | TGCAGCCCCTTAAAGGGTTACGAGCAGTACTTC
TRBD1 | TRBJ1-4 | - | TRBV6-5 | CASSYLAGTGEKLFF | TGTGCCAGCAGTTACTTAGCCGGGACAGGGGAAAAACTGTTTTTT
TRBD2 | TRBJ2-3 | few | TRBV29-1 | CSPRLAGAWTDTQYF | TGCAGCCCGAGACTAGCGGGAGCATGGACAGATACGCAGTATTTT
TRBD2 | TRBJ2-1 | - | TRBV27 | CASSKSGRTFEQFF | TGTGCCAGCAGTAAAAGCGGGAGGACATTTGAGCAGTTCTTC
- | TRBJ2-3 | - | TRBV11-2 | CASSLGTGVQDTQYF | TGTGCCAGCAGCTTAGGTACGGGAGTTCAAGATACGCAGTATTTT
- | TRBJ1-2 | - | TRBV6-5 | CASSESRVYGYTF | TGTGCCAGCAGTGAGTCCAGGGTCTATGGCTACACCTTC
TRBD1 | TRBJ2-7 | - | TRBV7-6 | CASSLEGQGREQYF | TGTGCCAGCAGCTTAGAGGGACAGGGCCGGGAGCAGTACTTC
- | TRBJ2-5 | - | TRBV7-2 | CASSLDFSETQYF | TGTGCCAGCAGCTTAGATTTTTCTGAGACCCAGTACTTC
- | TRBJ1-5 | - | TRBV7-9 | CASSWYNQPQHF | TGTGCCAGCAGCTGGTACAACCAGCCCCAGCATTTT
- | TRBJ2-2 | - | TRBV29-1 | CSVVWGSGELFF | TGCAGCGTTGTCTGGGGTTCCGGGGAGCTGTTTTTT
- | TRBJ2-2 | - | TRBV28 | CASSWTGWGGELFF | TGTGCCAGCAGCTGGACTGGGTGGGGCGGGGAGCTGTTTTTT
- | TRBJ1-1 | - | TRBV30 | CAWDGTAGTEAFF | TGTGCCTGGGATGGGACGGCGGGTACTGAAGCTTTCTTT
- | TRBJ2-1 | - | TRBV25-1 | CASSGNRIYNEQFF | TGTGCCAGCAGTGGCAACCGAATATACAATGAGCAGTTCTTC
- | TRBJ1-5 | - | TRBV27 | CASSLFPDSNQPQHF | TGTGCCAGCAGTTTATTCCCCGATAGCAATCAGCCCCAGCATTTT
- | TRBJ2-7 | - | TRBV29-1 | CSVEEAGYSYEQYF | TGCAGCGTTGAAGAGGCGGGTTACTCCTACGAGCAGTACTTC
TRBD2 | TRBJ2-3 | - | TRBV11-2 | CASSSRGSVSGVDIDTQYF | TGTGCCAGCAGCTCCCGAGGCAGCGTTAGCGGGGTAGATATAGATACGCAGTATTTT
TRBD1 | TRBJ1-1 | - | TRBV27 | CASSARQGLNTEAFF | TGTGCCAGCAGTGCCCGACAGGGATTGAACACTGAAGCTTTCTTT
- | TRBJ2-5 | few | TRBV19 | CASSASGVAYF | TGTGCCAGTAGTGCCTCGGGGGTAGCGTACTTC
- | TRBJ1-5 | - | TRBV7-8 | CASSLWDKSSNQPQHF | TGTGCCAGCAGCTTATGGGACAAGAGTAGCAATCAGCCCCAGCATTTT
- | TRBJ2-1 | once | TRBV23-1 | CASKGLHNEQFF | TGCGCCAGCAAGGGTCTCCACAATGAGCAGTTCTTC
- | TRBJ2-3 | - | TRBV18 | CASSPPLAASTDTQYF | TGTGCCAGCTCACCACCGTTAGCAGCTAGCACAGATACGCAGTATTTT
- | TRBJ2-7 | - | TRBV27 | CASSLNEDEQYF | TGTGCCAGCAGTTTAAACGAGGACGAGCAGTACTTC